This T cell receptor (beta chain) derives from a study of blood T cell repertoires in COVID-19. Study background: The analysed material was cDNA or gDNA that came from T cells, B-cell-depleted T cells, or PBMCs.

The CDR3 sequence is 15 residues long. The germline V gene encodes CDR1 SGHAT and CDR2 FQNNGV. J was trimmed by 4 bases and V by 4 bases; bases with no gene match: 5. Generated by immunoSEQ multiplex PCR, the TCRdb table keeps only in-frame clones and is missing some. There are approximately 170,000 clones in the sample; approximately 80% occur only once, and 12% lies in the top ten. The chain combines TRBV11-2 with TRBJ1-1, with 11 bases aligning to TRBD1. The source is a woman aged 45-65 years with acute or convalescent COVID-19. The specimen sequenced was peripheral blood. The CDR3 reads CASSSGTGGITEAFF. In DNA, the CDR3 is TGTGCCAGCAGCTCCGGGACAGGGGGTATCACTGAAGCTTTCTTT.